The 9 T cell receptor beta chains listed next were all sequenced from one sample in a study of T cell responses to AZD1222 COVID-19 vaccine. Measured with immunoSEQ multiplex PCR; TCRdb has only the in-frame clones, and not every one. Seen here are some 93,000 clones, around 87% observed once, and the top ten hold about 12%. Here the sequenced sample was peripheral blood, taken 28 days after the second AZD1222 dose. Receptors originate from an adult who received the AZD1222 COVID-19 vaccine.

The chain is built from TRBV5-4 and TRBJ2-3, with D unresolved. This CDR3 comprises 14 residues. V was shortened by 4 bases and J by 4 bases, with 13 bases between the two germline ends. Germline values: CDR1 SGHNT, CDR2 YYREEE (reference sequence). The CDR3 bases are TGTGCCAGCAGCCTGGATGGGGTTTCAGATACGCAGTATTTT. Encoded protein: CASSLDGVSDTQYF.

The rearrangement links TRBV18 to TRBJ2-1; 9 nucleotides align to TRBD2. The CDR3 runs to 15 residues. V shed 3 bases and J 1 base; nucleotides not matched to a gene: 1. Per germline, CDR1 KGHSH and CDR2 LQKENI. The CDR3 DNA reads TGTGCCAGCTCACCGACTAGCGGATCCTACAATGAGCAGTTCTTC. Its protein product is CASSPTSGSYNEQFF.

This chain connects TRBV10-3 to TRBJ2-7; D might be TRBD1 (5 bases). The germline CDR1 and CDR2 sequences are ENHRY and SYGVKD. V was pared by 2 bases and J by 5 bases, with 10 bases between. This CDR3 has 13 amino acids. The CDR3 spells CAISEIGVHEQYF. CDR3 sequence (DNA): TGTGCCATCAGTGAGATAGGGGTGCACGAGCAGTACTTC.

This chain links TRBV7-2 with TRBJ2-1; 7 positions match TRBD1. The CDR3 has 14 residues. Germline V lookup: CDR1 SGHTA, CDR2 FQGNSA. After removal of 6 bases from V and 8 bases from J, the junction contained 10 bases not matched to a gene. The chain's CDR3 is CASSFMGDSYEQFF. The CDR3 DNA is TGTGCCAGCAGTTTTATGGGGGACAGCTATGAGCAGTTCTTC.

The chain combines TRBV19 with TRBJ1-2; D perhaps matches TRBD1 (5 bases). Trimming cost V 7 bases and J 3 bases, with 18 bases left between them. This CDR3 spans 15 amino acids. CDR1 is LNHDA and CDR2 is SQIVND in the germline V gene (reference sequence). The CDR3 here is CASTTTAGFYYGYTF. For the CDR3, the DNA is TGTGCCAGTACCACGACTGCAGGGTTCTACTATGGCTACACCTTC.

The chain has TRBV6-5 and TRBJ1-2; 11 positions agree with TRBD1. The CDR3 sequence is 14 residues long. Germline trimming cut 6 bases from V and 6 bases from J; bases unmatched to any gene: 6. Looked up from germline, CDR1 is MNHEY and CDR2 is SVGAGI. DNA for the CDR3: TGTGCCAGCAGCCGTGGACAGGGGGCGCATGGCTACACCTTC. Amino acids: CASSRGQGAHGYTF.

The chain couples TRBV5-1 to TRBJ2-3; D is ambiguous. The CDR3 has 16 amino acids. Germline CDR1 reads SGHRS; CDR2 reads YFSETQ. Trimming stripped 1 base from V and 1 base from J, with 13 bases between. CDR3 protein: CASSLYLDLGTDTQYF. The DNA for the CDR3 is TGCGCCAGCAGCTTGTATTTAGATTTAGGCACAGATACGCAGTATTTT. The full variable domain, with the rest looked up from reference TRBV5-1 and TRBJ2-3, is KAGVTQTPRYLIKTRGQQVTLSCSPISGHRSVSWYQQTPGQGLQFLFEYFSETQRNKGNFPGRFSGRQFSNSRSEMNVSTLELGDSALYLCASSLYLDLGTDTQYFGPGTRLTVL.

The chain has TRBV27 and TRBJ2-7, with D unresolved. This CDR3 is 14 amino acids long. Per germline, CDR1 MNHEY and CDR2 SMNVEV (reference sequence). V dropped 5 bases and J dropped 0 bases, with 11 bases sitting between them. This CDR3 is CASSPGPSSYEQYF. The CDR3 DNA follows: TGTGCCAGCAGTCCCGGACCGAGCTCCTACGAGCAGTACTTC.

The chain uses TRBV19 and TRBJ1-4, with 9 bases lining up with TRBD1. The CDR3 sequence is 16 residues long. The V gene end was trimmed by 9 bases and the J gene end by 0 bases; junction bases not matched to a gene: 8. CDR1 LNHDA and CDR2 SQIVND come from the germline V gene (reference sequence). CDR3 residues: CASQSQGAATNEKLFF. In DNA form, the CDR3 reads TGTGCCAGCCAATCACAGGGGGCAGCAACTAATGAAAAACTGTTTTTT.